These 29 T cell receptor beta chains came from one sample sequenced in a study of T cell responses to AZD1222 COVID-19 vaccine (dated by TCRdb to about 2021). Library method: the immunoSEQ multiplex PCR assay. The table was pulled from immuneACCESS by TCRdb, which kept in-frame rearrangements only. Such tables lose some clones; where checked, under half of the loss comes from unresolved V genes, and the rest has no known cause. Here the sample has 80,000 to 90,000 clones; roughly 89% occur a single time. Roughly 5.2% of the sample belongs to the ten largest clones. The intended sense of this specimen's time point label: about 28 days (+/-7) after the second vaccine dose. The sequenced sample was peripheral blood, obtained 28 days after the second AZD1222 dose. Receptors were obtained from an adult who received the AZD1222 COVID-19 vaccine.

This clone was counted a few times. The chain couples TRBV2 to TRBJ1-1; D is undetermined. Germline V gene sequence: CDR1 SNHLY, CDR2 FYNNEI. V dropped 6 bases and J dropped 1 base, with 6 bases sitting between them. The CDR3 extends over 12 amino acids. CDR3: CASRRGNTEAFF. CDR3 DNA: TGTGCCAGCAGACGGGGGAACACTGAAGCTTTCTTT.

The CDR3 loop is CASSASGAGGETQYF. The CDR3 DNA follows: TGTGCCAGTAGTGCCTCCGGGGCAGGCGGAGAGACCCAGTACTTC. The rearrangement links TRBV19 to TRBJ2-5; D tentatively fits TRBD1 or TRBD2 (5 bases each). The germline gives CDR1 LNHDA, CDR2 SQIVND (reference sequence). V was pared by 5 bases and J by 4 bases, with 17 bases between. This CDR3 spans 15 amino acids. Filled out from reference TRBV19 and TRBJ2-5, the complete variable domain reads DGGITQSPKYLFRKEGQNVTLSCEQNLNHDAMYWYRQDPGQGLRLIYYSQIVNDFQKGDIAEGYSVSREKKESFPLTVTSAQKNPTAFYLCASSASGAGGETQYFGPGTRLLVL.

The V gene is TRBV6-2 or TRBV6-3, the J gene TRBJ2-5, with TRBD2 matching over 10 bases. Trimming took 2 bases from V and 5 from J; bases not matched to a gene: 8. The CDR3 covers 16 residues. Germline lookup yields CDR1 MNHEY and CDR2 SVGEGT. Written as DNA, the CDR3 is TGTGCCAGCAGTTACGGGAAGCGGGGGGGCCGCGAGACCCAGTACTTC. Its protein is CASSYGKRGGRETQYF.

The chain recombines TRBV5-5 with TRBJ1-2; 8 bases align to TRBD1. Trimming took 4 bases from V and 2 from J; bases not matched to a gene: 7. This CDR3 has 15 amino acids. Germline V gene data show CDR1 as SGHKS and CDR2 as YYEKEE (reference sequence). CDR3 in amino acids: CASSRGQGVNYGYTF. The CDR3 DNA sequence: TGTGCCAGCAGCCGAGGACAGGGCGTGAACTATGGCTACACCTTC.

V gene TRBV5-3 combines with J gene TRBJ1-5; D gene unclear. TRBV5-3 is filed as an ORF, its function uncertain. The CDR3 covers 12 residues. Trimming removed 6 bases at V and 6 bases at J, with 10 bases between. In DNA form, the CDR3 reads TGTGCCAGAAATGGGGAGTTTCAGCCCCAGCATTTT. Translating gives CARNGEFQPQHF.

The V call is TRBV6-1, the J call TRBJ2-7; D is possibly TRBD1 (5 bases). Deletions cut 1 base from V and 0 bases from J, with 7 bases between. CDR1 and CDR2 from the germline V gene are MNHNS and SASEGT. The CDR3 runs 14 residues. CDR3 amino acids: CASSEGGSSYEQYF. The DNA for the CDR3 is TGTGCCAGCAGTGAAGGGGGCAGCTCCTACGAGCAGTACTTC.

The CDR3 DNA is TGTGCCAGCAGTTGGGGAAACAGGGGGTATCGCAATGAGCAGTTCTTC. Amino acids: CASSWGNRGYRNEQFF. J is TRBJ2-1 and V is TRBV6-5; TRBD1 matches at 8 bases. The germline V gene has CDR1 MNHEY and CDR2 SVGAGI. The CDR3 runs 16 residues. With V trimmed by 4 bases and J by 6 bases, 11 bases remained unmatched.

V and J are TRBV9 and TRBJ1-1; D is uncertain. Trimming left V 0 bases short and J 0 bases short, with 9 bases between. The CDR3 consists of 15 residues. Germline lookup yields CDR1 SGDLS and CDR2 YYNGEE. CDR3 amino acids: CASSVGGAMNTEAFF. CDR3 coding DNA: TGTGCCAGCAGCGTAGGAGGAGCCATGAACACTGAAGCTTTCTTT.

This rearrangement joins TRBV6-5 to TRBJ1-2; 7 bases match TRBD1. Germline CDR1 is MNHEY and CDR2 is SVGAGI. The CDR3 length is 15 residues. V trimming: 7 bases; J trimming: 3 bases; junction bases outside the gene matches: 11. The CDR3 loop reads CASTRTEGADYGYTF. The CDR3 region has the DNA TGTGCCAGCACTAGAACAGAGGGGGCTGACTATGGCTACACCTTC.

CDR3 protein: CAWNNWHRVDQPQHF. The CDR3 nucleotides read TGTGCCTGGAATAATTGGCACAGGGTCGATCAGCCCCAGCATTTT. This chain links TRBV30 with TRBJ1-5; D perhaps matches TRBD1 (6 bases). This CDR3 has 15 amino acids. Germline-derived CDR1 and CDR2 are GTSNPN and SVGIG (reference sequence). Deletions cut 4 bases from V and 5 bases from J, with 18 bases between.

The chain links TRBV5-1 to TRBJ2-6, with D possibly TRBD1 on 6 matching bases. This CDR3 region has 18 residues. With 0 bases removed from V and 0 bases from J, the gap between germline ends came to 13 bases. Germline V lookup: CDR1 SGHRS, CDR2 YFSETQ. CDR3 bases: TGCGCCAGCAGCTTGGTGTTCGGGACAAGCTCTGGGGCCAACGTCCTGACTTTC. Translation: CASSLVFGTSSGANVLTF.

This clone has a single count. The rearrangement uses TRBV19 and TRBJ1-1, with D possibly being TRBD1 (5 bases). CDR3 length: 15 residues. From germline, CDR1 is LNHDA and CDR2 SQIVND (reference sequence). V shed 6 bases and J shed 5 bases, with 19 bases lying between them. The DNA for the CDR3 is TGTGCCAGTAGGAGAGAGGGGCGCGGTAATACTGAAGCTTTCTTT. Its protein is CASRREGRGNTEAFF.

The V call is TRBV6-5, the J call TRBJ1-3; 7 nucleotides agree with TRBD1. CDR1 and CDR2 from the germline V gene are MNHEY and SVGAGI. This CDR3 is built from 16 residues. Trimming at V came to 0 bases and at J to 2 bases, leaving 4 bases not matched to a gene. The DNA of the CDR3 is TGTGCCAGCAGTTACTCCTCTACAGGGGCTGGAAACACCATATATTTT. The encoded protein is CASSYSSTGAGNTIYF.

The V and J genes are TRBV4-2 and TRBJ1-1; D is possibly TRBD1 (6 bases). Germline V lookup: CDR1 LGHNA, CDR2 YNFKEQ. V was clipped by 10 bases and J by 1 base, with 13 bases between them. The CDR3 is 13 amino acids. Written as DNA, the CDR3 is TGTGCCACCAAGGGGGACTCGAACACTGAAGCTTTCTTT. Its protein is CATKGDSNTEAFF.

This clone came up once. This chain links TRBV3-1 (or the pseudogene TRBV3-2) with TRBJ2-1; 10 bases map to TRBD1. V shed 4 bases and J 5 bases; nucleotides not matched to a gene: 5. Germline lookup yields CDR1 LGHDT and CDR2 YNNKEL (reference sequence). This CDR3 contains 15 residues. CDR3 sequence (DNA): TGTGCCAGCAGCCTGGGACAGGGGAACCACAATGAGCAGTTCTTC. Its translation is CASSLGQGNHNEQFF.

V is TRBV2 and J is TRBJ1-5; 11 bases are a match to TRBD1. Germline CDR1 SNHLY, CDR2 FYNNEI. There are 15 residues in the CDR3. The trim removed 8 bases at V and 4 bases at J, leaving 7 bases unmatched. CDR3 loop: CASQWDRGLNQPQHF. The CDR3 nucleotides are TGTGCCAGCCAATGGGACAGGGGGTTAAATCAGCCCCAGCATTTT.

The rearrangement joins TRBV19 to TRBJ1-6; D gene ambiguous. The germline V and J ends were trimmed by 6 bases and 3 bases, with 3 bases remaining between them. This CDR3 contains 12 residues. Per germline, CDR1 LNHDA and CDR2 SQIVND (reference sequence). The CDR3: CASSHYNSPLHF. The CDR3 nucleotides are TGTGCCAGTAGCCACTATAATTCACCCCTCCACTTT.

This chain uses TRBV5-1 with TRBJ2-7; 9 bases map to TRBD1. The CDR3 is 15 residues long. Trimming at V came to 1 base and at J to 6 bases, leaving 8 bases not matched to a gene. Germline V gene lookup returns CDR1 SGHRS and CDR2 YFSETQ. CDR3 coding DNA: TGCGCCAGCAGCTTGATCGGGACAGGGTTGGGCGAGCAGTACTTC. It is translated as CASSLIGTGLGEQYF.

The V call is TRBV19, the J call TRBJ1-1; 9 bases are a match to TRBD1. This CDR3 has 15 residues. The V gene end was trimmed by 5 bases and the J gene end by 3 bases; junction bases not matched to a gene: 7. The germline V gene has CDR1 LNHDA and CDR2 SQIVND (reference sequence). In DNA form, the CDR3 reads TGTGCCAGTAGTTCACAGGGGGCCGGGGACACTGAAGCTTTCTTT. It codes for CASSSQGAGDTEAFF.

The CDR3 bases are TGTGCCAGCAGCCAAGGACAGACCTCTGGAAACACCATATATTTT. Its translation: CASSQGQTSGNTIYF. This chain connects TRBV14 to TRBJ1-3; D perhaps matches TRBD1 (5 bases). The CDR3 is 15 residues long. Germline assignment: CDR1 SGHDN and CDR2 FVKESK. Trimming shortened V by 1 base and J by 0 bases, and 7 bases separated the two germline ends. The full variable domain, rest sourced from reference TRBV14 and TRBJ1-3, is EAGVTQFPSHSVIEKGQTVTLRCDPISGHDNLYWYRRVMGKEIKFLLHFVKESKQDESGMPNNRFLAERTGGTYSTLKVQPAELEDSGVYFCASSQGQTSGNTIYFGEGSWLTVV.

The chain is built from TRBV6-1 and TRBJ1-1; D gene unclear. CDR1 is MNHNS and CDR2 is SASEGT in the germline V gene. The CDR3 is made up of 13 amino acids. Trimming removed 3 bases from V and 1 base from J, with 6 bases in between. CDR3 protein: CASSDWENTEAFF. The CDR3, as DNA: TGTGCCAGCAGTGATTGGGAGAACACTGAAGCTTTCTTT.

This chain uses TRBV5-1 with TRBJ2-3, with D maybe TRBD2 (5 bases). The CDR3 covers 14 residues. Per germline, CDR1 SGHRS and CDR2 YFSETQ. The V gene lost 2 bases and the J gene lost 4 bases, with 11 bases spanning the gap. The CDR3 sequence is CASSFLRGADTQYF. DNA of the CDR3: TGCGCCAGCAGCTTTCTTCGGGGAGCAGATACGCAGTATTTT.

The chain has TRBV2 and TRBJ2-3; TRBD1 might be the D (5 bases). V shed 1 base and J shed 1 base, with 21 bases lying between them. The V gene's germline CDR1 is SNHLY and CDR2 FYNNEI. CDR3 length: 19 residues. CDR3 protein: CASSEERRSLGHRTDTQYF. The CDR3 DNA reads as TGTGCCAGCAGTGAAGAAAGACGGAGTTTGGGGCACCGCACAGATACGCAGTATTTT.

This chain connects TRBV6-6 to TRBJ1-3; D not resolved. Between the trimmed V and J ends, which lost 2 bases and 2 bases, there was a span of 13 bases. The CDR3 contains 16 residues. CDR1 and CDR2 from the germline V gene are MNHNY and SVGAGI (reference sequence). CDR3 coding DNA: TGTGCCAGCAGTTACACGGGTAGATCAGCTGGAAACACCATATATTTT. Protein: CASSYTGRSAGNTIYF.

The chain joins TRBV6-2 or TRBV6-3 to TRBJ1-1; D not resolved. Trimming took 1 base from V and 12 from J, leaving 9 bases between them. Germline CDR1 MNHEY, CDR2 SVGEGT. The CDR3 sequence is 11 residues long. CDR3 DNA: TGTGCCAGCAGTTACTGGGCGGCAACTTTCTTT. This codes for CASSYWAATFF.

This clone was picked up one time. The chain is built from TRBV18 and TRBJ2-1; no clear D gene. V lost 1 base and J 0 bases, leaving 13 bases between the germline ends. Germline V lookup: CDR1 KGHSH, CDR2 LQKENI. The CDR3 sequence is 17 residues long. Written as DNA, the CDR3 is TGTGCCAGCTCACCACTTAGGACCCCGAGCTCCTACAATGAGCAGTTCTTC. Its translation is CASSPLRTPSSYNEQFF.

The CDR3 nucleotides are TGCGCCAGCAGCCAAGAAGACTACTCCTACAATGAGCAGTTCTTC. Amino acids: CASSQEDYSYNEQFF. This chain joins TRBV4-1 and TRBJ2-1; D is possibly TRBD2 (5 bases). The CDR3 is made up of 15 amino acids. The germline V gene has CDR1 MGHRA and CDR2 YSYEKL. Trimming cost V 0 bases and J 0 bases, with 6 bases left between them.

The chain is built from TRBV5-1 and TRBJ2-5, with D tentatively TRBD1 (5 bases). This CDR3 contains 13 residues. Trimming took 0 bases from V and 3 from J, leaving 6 bases between them. Germline CDR1 is SGHRS and CDR2 is YFSETQ. CDR3 sequence: CASSLVGEETQYF. The DNA of the CDR3 is TGCGCCAGCAGCTTGGTAGGGGAAGAGACCCAGTACTTC.

This chain joins TRBV7-2 and TRBJ1-1, with D unresolved. Germline V lookup: CDR1 SGHTA, CDR2 FQGNSA. Between the trimmed V and J ends, which lost 0 bases and 7 bases, there was a span of 6 bases. There are 12 residues in the CDR3. CDR3 nucleotide sequence: TGTGCCAGCAGCTTAGCCGGTCGTGAAGCTTTCTTT. It yields the protein CASSLAGREAFF.